The 26 T cell receptor beta chains presented below share a single source sample, sequenced in a study of identical twins. TCRdb redid the calling of the 5' RACE reads with MiXCR, one entry per CDR3 protein. The sample records 400,000 to 550,000 distinct CDR3 sequences, more than 13% being singletons. These data were also reused for a study on yellow fever vaccine responses in identical twins.

Sequenced input: CD4+ T cells sorted from blood. These receptors all stem from a woman younger than 30 in good health.

V and J are TRBV7-9 and TRBJ1-6; 7 bases align to TRBD1. Unmatched junction bases numbered 4, after V lost 5 bases and J lost 3 bases. Germline loops: CDR1 SEHNR, CDR2 FQNEAQ (reference sequence). The CDR3 covers 15 residues. The DNA of the CDR3 is TGTGCCAGCAGCCTTGGGACAGACTATAATTCACCCCTCCACTTT. This sequence encodes CASSLGTDYNSPLHF.

The chain employs TRBV7-9 and TRBJ2-1; possible D gene TRBD2, 6 bases. With 5 bases removed from V and 5 bases from J, the gap between germline ends came to 10 bases. This CDR3 comprises 13 residues. CDR1 and CDR2 from the germline V gene are SEHNR and FQNEAQ (reference sequence). CDR3 in amino acids: CASSPWGDNEQFF. The CDR3 nucleotides are TGTGCCAGCAGCCCATGGGGGGACAATGAGCAGTTCTTC.

This clonotype was recorded at least ten times. The rearrangement uses TRBV2 and TRBJ2-7; D remains unclear. Trimming cost V 4 bases and J 6 bases, with 7 bases left between them. The germline CDR1 and CDR2 sequences are SNHLY and FYNNEI. The CDR3 covers 11 residues. As DNA, the CDR3 is TGTGCCAGCAGTGTCGCCCCCGAGCAGTACTTC. This translates into CASSVAPEQYF.

The chain couples TRBV27 to TRBJ2-7, with 12 bases that match TRBD2. J was trimmed by 5 bases and V by 6 bases; bases with no gene match: 8. The CDR3 spans 15 residues. Germline V gene sequence: CDR1 MNHEY, CDR2 SMNVEV (reference sequence). The CDR3 sequence is CASSSRTSGINEQYF. CDR3 nucleotide sequence: TGTGCCAGCAGCTCAAGGACTAGCGGGATCAACGAGCAGTACTTC.

This clonotype was recorded many times. The chain links TRBV11-1 to TRBJ2-1; D perhaps matches TRBD1 (5 bases). This CDR3 is 13 amino acids long. Germline V CDR1 and CDR2: SGHAT, FQDESV (reference sequence). The V end lost 2 bases, the J end lost 8 bases, and 10 bases lay between the germline ends. CDR3 residues: CASSLYSRDEQFF. For the CDR3, the DNA is TGTGCCAGCAGCTTATATAGCAGGGATGAGCAGTTCTTC.

The chain couples TRBV7-3 to TRBJ2-1; maybe TRBD2 (5 bases). V was trimmed by 5 bases and J by 7 bases, leaving 21 bases between them. Per the germline V gene, CDR1 is SGHTA and CDR2 is FQGTGA. This CDR3 is 16 amino acids long. CDR3: CASSRGLTREQNEQFF. The CDR3 DNA reads TGTGCCAGCAGCCGGGGTTTGACACGGGAACAGAATGAGCAGTTCTTC. The full variable domain, with the rest looked up from reference TRBV7-3 and TRBJ2-1, is GAGVSQTPSNKVTEKGKYVELRCDPISGHTALYWYRQSLGQGPEFLIYFQGTGAADDSGLPNDRFFAVRPEGSVSTLKIQRTERGDSAVYLCASSRGLTREQNEQFFGPGTRLTVL.

This clonotype has only a few counts. The genes are TRBV5-1 and TRBJ2-5; 12 bases map to TRBD2. This CDR3 comprises 16 residues. Per germline, CDR1 SGHRS and CDR2 YFSETQ. Germline trimming cut 4 bases from V and 4 bases from J; bases unmatched to any gene: 8. CDR3 region: CASSHRLAGERETQYF. The CDR3 bases are TGCGCCAGCAGCCACCGACTAGCGGGAGAGAGAGAGACCCAGTACTTC.

The chain uses TRBV27 and TRBJ2-1; the match to TRBD2 covers 11 bases. Germline CDR1 reads MNHEY; CDR2 reads SMNVEV (reference sequence). The CDR3 consists of 19 residues. V lost 5 bases to trimming and J lost 0 bases; unmatched junction nucleotides: 12. CDR3 DNA: TGTGCCAGCAGTCGCTCGGGACTAGCGGACAGAAGCTCCTACAATGAGCAGTTCTTC. This translates into CASSRSGLADRSSYNEQFF.

The CDR3 DNA reads TGTGCCAGCAGCCCGGGTCGGGGGGCCTACAATGAGCAGTTCTTC. Residues: CASSPGRGAYNEQFF. The chain links TRBV7-2 to TRBJ2-1; TRBD2 aligns across 7 bases. Germline trimming cut 5 bases from V and 2 bases from J; bases unmatched to any gene: 6. The CDR3 has 15 residues. Germline loops: CDR1 SGHTA, CDR2 FQGNSA.

This clonotype was recorded a few times. The chain uses TRBV20-1 and TRBJ1-2; tentatively, D is TRBD1 (5 bases). The CDR3 is 13 residues long. Per the germline V gene, CDR1 is DFQATT and CDR2 is SNEGSKA (reference sequence). Trimming cost V 0 bases and J 4 bases, with 9 bases left between them. DNA of the CDR3: TGCAGTGCTAGAGATCCCAGGGCCTATGGCTACACCTTC. This gives the protein CSARDPRAYGYTF.

This clonotype has only a few counts. The gene calls are TRBV2 and TRBJ2-5; 9 bases map to TRBD2. This CDR3 is built from 15 residues. Germline assignment: CDR1 SNHLY and CDR2 FYNNEI. The ends lost 2 bases at V and 5 bases at J; junction bases unmatched: 6. In DNA, the CDR3 is TGTGCCAGCAGTGAAAGGGCGGGAGGGCCCGAGACCCAGTACTTC. Encoded protein: CASSERAGGPETQYF.

The CDR3: CASSSGTASTGELFF. As DNA, the CDR3 is TGCGCCAGCAGCTCAGGGACGGCGAGCACCGGGGAGCTGTTTTTT. The chain carries TRBV5-1 and TRBJ2-2; D tentatively reads TRBD1 or TRBD2 (5 bases each). The germline V gene has CDR1 SGHRS and CDR2 YFSETQ. V was pared by 3 bases and J by 4 bases, with 13 bases between. The CDR3 loop spans 15 amino acids.

V usage is TRBV7-3 and J usage is TRBJ2-6, with 9 bases that match TRBD1. The CDR3 runs 17 residues. V shed 5 bases and J 2 bases; nucleotides not matched to a gene: 7. CDR1 and CDR2 from the germline V gene are SGHTA and FQGTGA. In DNA, the CDR3 is TGTGCCAGCAGCCCCGGGACAGGGATCCCTGGGGCCAACGTCCTGACTTTC. It translates to CASSPGTGIPGANVLTF.

Only a few counts were recorded for this clonotype. This chain uses TRBV5-1 with TRBJ2-5; the D is unclear. The V gene lost 0 bases and the J gene lost 5 bases, with 11 bases spanning the gap. Per germline, CDR1 SGHRS and CDR2 YFSETQ. CDR3 length: 14 amino acids. CDR3 amino acids: CASSLAGLVETQYF. CDR3 DNA sequence: TGCGCCAGCAGCTTGGCGGGCCTAGTGGAGACCCAGTACTTC. The variable domain in full, completed from reference TRBV5-1 and TRBJ2-5, reads KAGVTQTPRYLIKTRGQQVTLSCSPISGHRSVSWYQQTPGQGLQFLFEYFSETQRNKGNFPGRFSGRQFSNSRSEMNVSTLELGDSALYLCASSLAGLVETQYFGPGTRLLVL.

This clonotype appeared many times. This chain connects TRBV12-3 or TRBV12-4 to TRBJ2-7; 10 bases are a match to TRBD2. CDR3 length equals 15 residues. Trimming at V came to 6 bases and at J to 0 bases, leaving 5 bases not matched to a gene. The CDR3, as DNA: TGTGCCAGCAGCCGAAGCGGGGGGGGCTCCTACGAGCAGTACTTC. It specifies CASSRSGGGSYEQYF.

This clonotype was seen a few times. The chain employs TRBV5-5 and TRBJ1-1; D gene ambiguous. Trimming left V 0 bases short and J 7 bases short, with 7 bases between. The CDR3 loop spans 12 amino acids. CDR1 and CDR2 (germline): SGHKS, YYEKEE (reference sequence). The CDR3 loop is CASSLVRSEAFF. CDR3 in DNA: TGTGCCAGCAGCTTGGTACGGAGTGAAGCTTTCTTT. The variable domain in full, completed from reference TRBV5-5 and TRBJ1-1, reads DAGVTQSPTHLIKTRGQQVTLRCSPISGHKSVSWYQQVLGQGPQFIFQYYEKEERGRGNFPDRFSARQFPNYSSELNVNALLLGDSALYLCASSLVRSEAFFGQGTRLTVV.

The chain couples TRBV6-1 to TRBJ2-7, with 10 nucleotides matching TRBD2. The CDR3 covers 13 residues. CDR1 is MNHNS, CDR2 SASEGT, per germline. Trimming removed 10 bases from V and 0 bases from J; junction bases left unmatched: 3. The CDR3 reads CATLAGVSYEQYF. The CDR3 DNA reads TGTGCCACTCTAGCGGGAGTCTCCTACGAGCAGTACTTC.

In this sample, this clonotype turned up a few times. This rearrangement joins TRBV7-2 to TRBJ1-1; 8 bases match TRBD1. The CDR3 has 12 residues. The junction had 5 bases not matched to a gene; V was cut back by 7 bases and J by 7 bases. The V gene's germline CDR1 is SGHTA and CDR2 FQGNSA. CDR3 protein: CASTQDRVEAFF. In nucleotides, the CDR3 is TGTGCCAGCACCCAGGACAGGGTTGAAGCTTTCTTT.

The chain joins TRBV3-1 to TRBJ1-6, with no clear D. Trimming shortened V by 4 bases and J by 6 bases, and 4 bases separated the two germline ends. Germline V lookup: CDR1 LGHDT, CDR2 YNNKEL (reference sequence). There are 12 residues in the CDR3. CDR3 bases: TGTGCCAGCAGCCCGGGTAATTCACCCCTCCACTTT. Protein sequence: CASSPGNSPLHF.

Only a few counts were recorded for this clonotype. This rearrangement joins TRBV2 to TRBJ2-1, with D hard to call. V gave up 11 bases and J gave up 0 bases, with 17 bases separating them. The length of the CDR3 is 15 residues. Germline-derived CDR1 and CDR2 are SNHLY and FYNNEI. CDR3 coding DNA: TGTGCCTCCCAACCTGCCGGTAGCTCCTACAATGAGCAGTTCTTC. This codes for CASQPAGSSYNEQFF.

The V gene is TRBV12-3 or TRBV12-4, the J gene TRBJ2-7, with 7 nucleotides matching TRBD1. V shed 5 bases, J shed 1 base, and the junction held 8 bases outside the gene matches. This CDR3 contains 15 residues. The CDR3 nucleotides read TGTGCCAGCAGTCCTGGACAGGTTAGGTCCTACGAGCAGTACTTC. Translating it yields CASSPGQVRSYEQYF.

This rearrangement joins TRBV7-2 to TRBJ2-5; D not certain. With 7 bases removed from V and 4 bases from J, the gap between germline ends came to 13 bases. The CDR3 totals 13 residues. Germline CDR1 SGHTA, CDR2 FQGNSA. The CDR3 sequence: CASTLGPSETQYF. CDR3 nucleotides: TGTGCCAGCACCCTCGGACCTTCAGAGACCCAGTACTTC.

The V gene is TRBV29-1, the J gene TRBJ2-5; 8 bases agree with TRBD1. Looked up from germline, CDR1 is SQVTM and CDR2 is ANQGSEA. Trimming removed 6 bases from V and 5 bases from J; junction bases left unmatched: 11. This CDR3 is 14 amino acids long. The CDR3 DNA follows: TGCAGCGTGTTCGACCCCAGGGGGCTGGAGACCCAGTACTTC. Translation: CSVFDPRGLETQYF.

The chain couples TRBV7-2 to TRBJ2-3, with TRBD2 matching 7 bases. J was trimmed by 8 bases and V by 5 bases; bases with no gene match: 4. The CDR3 totals 12 residues. Germline V lookup: CDR1 SGHTA, CDR2 FQGNSA. The DNA of the CDR3 is TGTGCCAGCAGCCCCGCTAGCGGTACGCAGTATTTT. Residues: CASSPASGTQYF.

This clonotype has a handful of counts. The rearrangement uses TRBV29-1 and TRBJ2-7; D gene uncertain. Germline V gene lookup returns CDR1 SQVTM and CDR2 ANQGSEA. The CDR3 totals 13 residues. The V end lost 6 bases, the J end lost 7 bases, and 19 bases lay between the germline ends. The CDR3 protein is CSVAPEIAREQYF. CDR3 bases: TGCAGCGTCGCCCCCGAGATTGCGAGGGAGCAGTACTTC.

The genes are TRBV9 and TRBJ2-1; D not certain. Germline V gene data show CDR1 as SGDLS and CDR2 as YYNGEE. V lost 0 bases and J lost 5, with 9 bases in between. The CDR3 consists of 14 residues. CDR3 sequence: CASSVARRDNEQFF. The DNA for the CDR3 is TGTGCCAGCAGCGTAGCTAGGCGTGACAATGAGCAGTTCTTC. The complete variable domain, with remaining parts taken from reference TRBV9 and TRBJ2-1, reads DSGVTQTPKHLITATGQRVTLRCSPRSGDLSVYWYQQSLDQGLQFLIQYYNGEERAKGNILERFSAQQFPDLHSELNLSSLELGDSALYFCASSVARRDNEQFFGPGTRLTVL.